The TCR beta chain under discussion was sequenced for a study of T cell repertoires in cytomegalovirus infection. Study at large: CMV epitopes used comprised recently identified HLA-C-restricted ones and well-studied HLA-B-restricted ones.

This clonotype was found many times. Its specificity is unknown. TCRdb re-called the reads with MiXCR, one entry per CDR3 protein. The table lists 450,000 to 650,000 distinct CDR3 sequences, about 40% of them singletons. Sequenced material: cultured PBMCs, taken from culture after CMV antigen stimulation. This clonotype originated in a human donor in good health (CMV status not recorded). Some clones in this sample may be carry-over from other donors' samples.

For the CDR3, the DNA is TGTGCCAGCAGCCCCCAGGGGGCGGCTGGAAACACCATATATTTT. This encodes CASSPQGAAGNTIYF. The V and J genes are TRBV7-2 and TRBJ1-3; 8 positions match TRBD1. CDR1 SGHTA and CDR2 FQGNSA come from the germline V gene. V shed 5 bases, J shed 2 bases, and the junction held 5 bases outside the gene matches. This CDR3 region has 15 residues.